This TCR beta chain was retrieved from a study of cytomegalovirus exposure and HLA in healthy donors. Findings and caveats of the study: The authors enumerated some 170 TCR beta chains as linked to cytomegalovirus. The majority of TCR sequences were rare, yet some public TCRs appeared in many donors.

With regard to this clone: The target antigen is unknown.

CDR1 is DFQATT, CDR2 SNEGSKA, per germline (reference sequence). The CDR3 loop spans 11 amino acids. The V end was cut by 3 bases, the J end by 4 bases, with 6 bases between. Assay: immunoSEQ multiplex PCR; the TCRdb copy retains only in-frame clones and omits some. The sample shows 90,000 to 150,000 clones, 88% of them seen only once. The specimen sequenced was PBMCs. V and J are TRBV20-1 and TRBJ1-2; D call uncertain. The sequence came from a woman under 30 in good health and CMV-seropositive. CDR3 coding DNA: TGCAGTGCTAGGTCCAGCTATGGCTACACCTTC. This sequence encodes CSARSSYGYTF.